The 31 T cell receptor beta chains reported below all come from one sample, sequenced in a study of T cells in narcolepsy. Their specific antigens are unknown. Clones were read by immunoSEQ multiplex PCR, and TCRdb kept only the in-frame ones, dropping some. This sample has about 2,500 clones; approximately 24% occur once, and the top ten carry about 4%. The sequencing sample was made of cultured CD4+ T cells from cerebrospinal fluid. The receptors shown here come from a human donor with narcolepsy.

CDR3 sequence: CASSYSILGYDGYTF. The CDR3 DNA reads as TGTGCCAGCAGTTACTCGATTTTGGGATACGATGGCTACACCTTC. The chain employs TRBV6-9 and TRBJ1-2; D not certain. The length of the CDR3 is 15 residues. Germline CDR1 is MNHGY and CDR2 is SVAAGI. V lost 3 bases and J 6 bases, leaving 17 bases between the germline ends.

The chain combines TRBV30 with TRBJ1-4, with 8 bases identical to TRBD1. Trimming removed 3 bases from V and 2 bases from J; junction bases left unmatched: 5. Per the germline V gene, CDR1 is GTSNPN and CDR2 is SVGIG (reference sequence). The CDR3 is 15 residues long. In DNA, the CDR3 is TGTGCCTGGAGGGGTCAGGGGGCGACTAATGAAAAACTGTTTTTT. It codes for CAWRGQGATNEKLFF.

This clone was counted between two and nine times. The CDR3 loop is CSVSWGASTGELFF. CDR3 sequence (DNA): TGCAGCGTTTCCTGGGGGGCGAGCACCGGGGAGCTGTTTTTT. The chain has TRBV29-1 and TRBJ2-2; D may correspond to TRBD1 or TRBD2 (6 bases each). In germline, CDR1 is SQVTM, CDR2 ANQGSEA. V gave up 5 bases and J gave up 4 bases, with 14 bases separating them. This CDR3 has 14 residues.

With regard to this clone: At one end the junction does not follow the germline gene, possibly because of a read error. This specimen includes other DNA sequences encoding the same CDR3. This chain joins TRBV15 and TRBJ2-3; 9 bases align to TRBD1. The germline V gene encodes CDR1 LNHNV and CDR2 YYDKDF (reference sequence). This CDR3 comprises 15 residues. CDR3 amino acids: CATSRGTGREDTQYF. The CDR3 bases are TGTGCTACCAGCAGAGGGACAGGGAGGGAAGATACGCAGTATTTT.

The V and J genes are TRBV5-4 and TRBJ1-1; no clear D. With 2 bases removed from V and 6 bases from J, the gap between germline ends came to 14 bases. Germline V gives CDR1 SGHNT, CDR2 YYREEE (reference sequence). CDR3 length: 14 residues. CDR3 amino acids: CASSFTGRRPEAFF. The CDR3 bases are TGTGCCAGCAGCTTTACGGGCAGAAGGCCTGAAGCTTTCTTT.

V gene TRBV7-6 combines with J gene TRBJ2-1; TRBD2 matches 14 bases. Germline lookup yields CDR1 SGHVS and CDR2 FNYEAQ. V shed 5 bases, J shed 9 bases, and the junction held 6 bases outside the gene matches. The CDR3 sequence is 15 residues long. The CDR3 region is CASSKTSGGATEQFF. Written as DNA, the CDR3 is TGTGCCAGCAGCAAGACTAGCGGGGGGGCCACTGAGCAGTTCTTC.

The V call is TRBV5-1, the J call TRBJ2-6; no reliable D call. The CDR3 is 16 residues long. V was pared by 1 base and J by 0 bases, with 8 bases between. Germline CDR1 SGHRS, CDR2 YFSETQ. CDR3 region: CASSLQQPSGANVLTF. CDR3 sequence (DNA): TGCGCCAGCAGCTTGCAACAGCCCTCTGGGGCCAACGTCCTGACTTTC. The full variable domain, with the rest looked up from reference TRBV5-1 and TRBJ2-6, is KAGVTQTPRYLIKTRGQQVTLSCSPISGHRSVSWYQQTPGQGLQFLFEYFSETQRNKGNFPGRFSGRQFSNSRSEMNVSTLELGDSALYLCASSLQQPSGANVLTFGAGSRLTVL.

This clone showed up just once. The chain employs TRBV6-5 and TRBJ1-2, with 7 bases lining up with TRBD1. The V and J ends lost 6 bases and 8 bases, in that order; junction bases with no gene match: 12. This CDR3 is built from 14 residues. Germline CDR1 reads MNHEY; CDR2 reads SVGAGI. In DNA form, the CDR3 reads TGTGCCAGCAGCGCCGGGACAGCCGCAGGGGGCTACACCTTC. Amino acid sequence: CASSAGTAAGGYTF.

This clone was seen a few times. The junction and the germline gene differ at one end; a read error may be behind it. The chain joins TRBV6-4 to TRBJ2-5, with unresolved D. There are 14 residues in the CDR3. Germline values: CDR1 MRHNA, CDR2 SNTAGT. CDR3 nucleotides: TGTGCCAGCAGTTACTCCCTCGGCGTGGAGACCCAGTACTTC. Protein sequence: CASSYSLGVETQYF.

This clone is a singleton in its sample. The chain recombines TRBV5-8 with TRBJ1-6, with D unclear. The CDR3 runs to 15 residues. V was cut by 5 bases and J by 7 bases, with 16 bases left in between. Germline values: CDR1 SGHTS, CDR2 YDEGEE. The CDR3 is CASSLIGLTNSPLHF. The CDR3 bases are TGTGCCAGCAGTTTGATTGGCCTCACGAATTCACCCCTCCACTTT.

V and J are TRBV7-6 and TRBJ2-3; no clear D gene. V lost 1 base and J lost 4, with 6 bases in between. The germline CDR1 and CDR2 sequences are SGHVS and FNYEAQ. The length of the CDR3 is 13 residues. Here the CDR3 reads CASSLDVADTQYF. CDR3 sequence (DNA): TGTGCCAGCAGCTTAGATGTCGCAGATACGCAGTATTTT.

This clone is termed medium-sized. The rearrangement uses TRBV7-2 and TRBJ1-5, with 9 bases fitting TRBD1. The V gene end was trimmed by 1 base and the J gene end by 8 bases; junction bases not matched to a gene: 3. The V gene's germline CDR1 is SGHTA and CDR2 FQGNSA. The CDR3 is made up of 14 amino acids. CDR3 nucleotides: TGTGCCAGCAGCTTAGTGGGACAGGGTGAGCCCCAGCATTTT. Its translation: CASSLVGQGEPQHF.

In its sample, this clone ranks as medium-sized. The chain combines TRBV2 with TRBJ1-2, with TRBD1 matching over 7 bases. V was clipped by 4 bases and J by 8 bases; unmatched bases: 10. There are 14 residues in the CDR3. The germline CDR1 and CDR2 sequences are SNHLY and FYNNEI. The CDR3 sequence: CASSVDDRAGGYTF. Written as DNA, the CDR3 is TGTGCCAGCAGTGTGGACGACAGGGCGGGCGGCTACACCTTC.

This clone was seen a few times. This CDR3 reads CASGHRGPSPLHF. The CDR3 nucleotides read TGTGCCAGCGGCCACAGGGGGCCCTCACCCCTCCACTTT. The chain couples TRBV7-9 to TRBJ1-6; TRBD1 aligns across 9 bases. CDR3 length: 13 amino acids. Per the germline V gene, CDR1 is SEHNR and CDR2 is FQNEAQ (reference sequence). The trim removed 8 bases at V and 10 bases at J, leaving 6 bases unmatched.

This clone came up a few times. This chain joins TRBV5-1 and TRBJ2-1; TRBD1 or TRBD2 may be the D gene (5 bases each). The germline V and J ends were trimmed by 2 bases and 7 bases, with 16 bases remaining between them. The germline V gene encodes CDR1 SGHRS and CDR2 YFSETQ. This CDR3 has 15 amino acids. For the CDR3, the DNA is TGCGCCAGCAGCTTCGGGACGGGAAGAGGTAATGAGCAGTTCTTC. Its protein is CASSFGTGRGNEQFF.

This clone was observed a handful of times. The rearrangement uses TRBV11-3 and TRBJ1-1; D is ambiguous. The germline V gene encodes CDR1 SGHNT and CDR2 YENEEA. Between the trimmed V and J ends, which lost 3 bases and 2 bases, there was a span of 10 bases. The CDR3 consists of 14 residues. This CDR3 is CASSFSGGNTEAFF. Here the CDR3 DNA reads TGTGCCAGCAGCTTTTCCGGTGGCAACACTGAAGCTTTCTTT.

This clone occurred once. The CDR3 DNA sequence: TGTGCCAGCAGCGAACAGAACACTGAAGCTTTCTTT. It yields the protein CASSEQNTEAFF. The chain is built from TRBV7-8 and TRBJ1-1; D unclear. CDR1 SGHVS and CDR2 FQNEAQ come from the germline V gene. The V end was cut by 5 bases, the J end by 1 base, with 5 bases between. The length of the CDR3 is 12 residues.

This clone has more than one count but fewer than ten. The V gene is TRBV30, the J gene TRBJ1-2; the D is unclear. In germline, CDR1 is GTSNPN, CDR2 SVGIG (reference sequence). CDR3 length: 14 residues. V was trimmed by 2 bases and J by 3 bases, leaving 13 bases between them. The CDR3 reads CAWSRSDTHYGYTF. CDR3 DNA: TGTGCCTGGAGTCGTTCAGACACCCACTATGGCTACACCTTC.

CDR3 residues: CASSLDSSGGPYNEQFF. In nucleotides, the CDR3 is TGTGCCAGCAGCTTAGATTCTAGCGGGGGGCCTTACAATGAGCAGTTCTTC. The genes are TRBV11-3 and TRBJ2-1; TRBD2 matches 11 bases. CDR1 SGHNT and CDR2 YENEEA come from the germline V gene. The CDR3 is 17 amino acids. With V trimmed by 0 bases and J by 4 bases, 5 bases remained unmatched.

The chain employs TRBV6-6 and TRBJ2-1; TRBD1 aligns across 7 bases. This CDR3 comprises 14 residues. The junction had 11 bases not matched to a gene; V was cut back by 7 bases and J by 8 bases. Germline V gene lookup returns CDR1 MNHNY and CDR2 SVGAGI (reference sequence). DNA of the CDR3: TGTGCCAGCAATCTCAGGGGGAATTCGGATGAGCAGTTCTTC. Its protein product is CASNLRGNSDEQFF.

By sample fraction, this clone is medium-sized. The chain combines TRBV18 with TRBJ2-7, with TRBD2 matching over 9 bases. The CDR3 loop spans 14 amino acids. The trim removed 5 bases at V and 2 bases at J, leaving 4 bases unmatched. Germline V lookup: CDR1 KGHSH, CDR2 LQKENI. In nucleotides, the CDR3 is TGTGCCAGCTCATCGACTAGCGGAGCCTACGAGCAGTACTTC. It yields the protein CASSSTSGAYEQYF.

This clone is medium-sized within its sample. The CDR3 loop is CASSLERGRYDTQYF. For the CDR3, the DNA is TGTGCCAGCAGCTTAGAGAGAGGCCGTTATGATACGCAGTATTTT. The rearrangement uses TRBV7-2 and TRBJ2-3; no clear D gene. Trimming removed 1 base at V and 6 bases at J, with 14 bases between. Germline CDR1 reads SGHTA; CDR2 reads FQGNSA. The CDR3 loop spans 15 amino acids.

This clone showed up just a few times. One end of the junction fails to match germline, which may point to a read error. Other nucleotide sequences in the sample specify the same CDR3. V is TRBV4-1 and J is TRBJ2-7, with 10 bases fitting TRBD2. This CDR3 comprises 16 residues. Germline loops: CDR1 MGHRA, CDR2 YSYEKL. CDR3 protein: CASSQELAGNSYEQYF. CDR3 sequence (DNA): TGTGCCAGCAGCCAAGAACTAGCGGGGAACTCCTACGAGCAGTACTTC.

This clone was observed a few times. The chain has TRBV2 and TRBJ1-1; D is uncertain. V shed 8 bases and J shed 2 bases, with 18 bases lying between them. The CDR3 is 15 amino acids. Germline V gene data show CDR1 as SNHLY and CDR2 as FYNNEI. The CDR3 bases are TGTGCCAGCTCCTATCTGGCCCAGACAAACACTGAAGCTTTCTTT. Its protein is CASSYLAQTNTEAFF.

To note about this clone: Additional DNA sequences in this sample encode the identical CDR3. This rearrangement joins TRBV30 to TRBJ1-4; no clear D. V lost 0 bases, J lost 6 bases, and 5 bases lay in between. Germline CDR1 reads GTSNPN; CDR2 reads SVGIG (reference sequence). CDR3 length: 12 amino acids. CDR3 nucleotides: TGTGCCTGGAGTGTACTTGATGAAAAACTGTTTTTT. Its protein product is CAWSVLDEKLFF.

With respect to this clone: A read error is possible here, since a much larger clone lies one base away. The chain couples TRBV7-2 to TRBJ2-3; D not certain. Germline CDR1 SGHTA, CDR2 FQGNSA. The CDR3 extends over 15 amino acids. The V end lost 1 base, the J end lost 6 bases, and 14 bases lay between the germline ends. CDR3 amino acids: CTSSLERGRYDTQYF. CDR3 in DNA: TGTACCAGCAGCTTAGAGAGAGGCCGTTATGATACGCAGTATTTT.

The chain uses TRBV14 and TRBJ1-4, with D hard to call. The CDR3 totals 18 residues. Trimming took 6 bases from V and 5 from J, leaving 25 bases between them. Germline assignment: CDR1 SGHDN and CDR2 FVKESK. This chain's CDR3 is CASSEYAGLPVDNEKLFF. CDR3 DNA sequence: TGTGCCAGCAGTGAATATGCTGGTCTCCCAGTCGACAATGAAAAACTGTTTTTT.

The V gene is TRBV18, the J gene TRBJ2-2; D is perhaps TRBD1 (5 bases). The germline V gene encodes CDR1 KGHSH and CDR2 LQKENI. Trimming left V 7 bases short and J 1 base short, with 13 bases between. The CDR3 extends over 15 amino acids. The CDR3 DNA follows: TGTGCCAGCTGGGGCTGGTGGAAGAACACCGGGGAGCTGTTTTTT. Its translation is CASWGWWKNTGELFF.

This chain joins TRBV5-1 and TRBJ2-3; weak D call: TRBD2 (5 bases). Germline lookup yields CDR1 SGHRS and CDR2 YFSETQ. Trimming stripped 7 bases from V and 0 bases from J, with 6 bases between. CDR3 length equals 12 residues. CDR3 coding DNA: TGCGCCAGCCGGGGTAGCACAGATACGCAGTATTTT. Its protein is CASRGSTDTQYF.

This clone is large (0.1 to 1%). This sequence joins TRBV16 and TRBJ1-3; TRBD1 matches at 7 bases. In germline, CDR1 is KGHSY, CDR2 FQNENV. CDR3 size: 14 residues. V gave up 2 bases and J gave up 6 bases; unmatched junction bases: 4. CDR3 sequence (DNA): TGTGCCAGCAGCCAACGCACAGGGGCAAACACCATATATTTT. Its protein product is CASSQRTGANTIYF.

This chain uses TRBV7-3 with TRBJ1-1; TRBD1 matches at 10 bases. CDR1 SGHTA and CDR2 FQGTGA come from the germline V gene. CDR3 length equals 16 residues. J lost 1 base, V lost 7 bases, and 9 bases had no gene match. The CDR3 region has the DNA TGTGCCAGCATTGGGGGACAGGGGTGGACGAACACTGAAGCTTTCTTT. This codes for CASIGGQGWTNTEAFF.